Here is one T cell receptor (beta chain) with its context. This entry is derived from a study of T cells in Graves' hyperthyroidism and ophthalmopathy. The CDR3 has 15 residues. CDR1 SNHLY and CDR2 FYNNEI come from the germline V gene. The germline V and J ends were trimmed by 6 bases and 9 bases, with 21 bases remaining between them. The CDR3 regions of TCR beta were amplified from RNA transcripts. First-round RT-PCR targeting the TCR CDR3 was performed with the HTBI primer set. In TCRdb, the multiplex PCR reads were re-called with MiXCR into one record per CDR3 protein. The repertoire includes some 460,000 distinct CDR3 sequences, less than 20% of them detected once, and over 12% sits in the top ten.

The sequence came from a woman in her late teens or twenties with Graves' hyperthyroidism. The chain has TRBV2 and TRBJ2-1, with no clear D. What was sequenced was blood. This CDR3 is CASSLVVGHAVEQFF. CDR3 bases: TGTGCCAGCAGCTTAGTAGTGGGCCACGCAGTTGAGCAGTTCTTC.